The rows below give T cell receptor beta chains drawn from one sample of a study of CD8+CD57+ T cells in acquired aplastic anemia. Each CDR3 protein is one row after TCRdb ran MiXCR on the reads. This sample yields around 180,000 distinct CDR3 sequences, of which under 75% are seen a single time; under 60% belongs to the top ten. The sample taken for sequencing was sorted CD4+, CD8+, or CD8+CD57+ T cells (not recorded which) from PBMCs. The receptors come from a human donor in good health. Both conserved end residues are part of each CDR3. D genes are given only for firm matches. Not all rows give a size; the values are once, few, many and, for expanded clones, a class.

clone size: .; V gene: TRBV7-9; J gene: TRBJ2-2; D gene: .; CDR3 DNA: TGTGCCAGCAGCTTCCCGGGTAGGGGGAACACCGGGGAGCTGTTTTTT; CDR3 protein: CASSFPGRGNTGELFF
clone size: once; V gene: TRBV7-3; J gene: TRBJ2-7; D gene: .; CDR3 DNA: TGTGCCAGCAGCCTAACCGGGACGATACCCTACGAGCAGTACTTC; CDR3 protein: CASSLTGTIPYEQYF
clone size: .; V gene: TRBV9; J gene: TRBJ2-7; D gene: .; CDR3 DNA: TGTGCCAGCAGCGTAGGGGCAGGGACATTCTCCTACGAGCAGTACTTC; CDR3 protein: CASSVGAGTFSYEQYF
clone size: .; V gene: TRBV24-1; J gene: TRBJ1-2; D gene: .; CDR3 DNA: TGTGCCACCAGTGATTTCAGCGGCTACACCTTC; CDR3 protein: CATSDFSGYTF
clone size: .; V gene: TRBV20-1; J gene: TRBJ2-5; D gene: TRBD1; CDR3 DNA: TGCAGTGCCTGTATGGGACAGGGGGAGACCCAGTACTTC; CDR3 protein: CSACMGQGETQYF
clone size: once; V gene: TRBV7-9; J gene: TRBJ1-2; D gene: .; CDR3 DNA: TGTGCCAGCAGCTTAGGTATCCAGGGGAGCTATGGCTACACCTTC; CDR3 protein: CASSLGIQGSYGYTF
clone size: .; V gene: TRBV9; J gene: TRBJ2-7; D gene: TRBD2; CDR3 DNA: TGTGCCAGCAGCGCTGCCCAGGGACTAGCGGGGGAGCAGTACTTC; CDR3 protein: CASSAAQGLAGEQYF
clone size: many; V gene: TRBV6-1; J gene: TRBJ2-7; D gene: .; CDR3 DNA: TGTGCCAGCACGGCCTTCTACGAGCAGTACTTC; CDR3 protein: CASTAFYEQYF
clone size: .; V gene: TRBV9; J gene: TRBJ1-1; D gene: .; CDR3 DNA: TGTGCCAGCAGCGCGGACACTGAAGCTTTCTTT; CDR3 protein: CASSADTEAFF
clone size: .; V gene: TRBV15; J gene: TRBJ2-7; D gene: .; CDR3 DNA: TGTGCCACCAGCAGATTCGAGGCGGGACAGAACGAGCAGTACTTC; CDR3 protein: CATSRFEAGQNEQYF
clone size: .; V gene: TRBV7-2; J gene: TRBJ2-7; D gene: .; CDR3 DNA: TGTGCCAGCAGCTCCCGGGACACCCTTGCGCGGGGGCCGTCCTACGAGCAGTACTTC; CDR3 protein: CASSSRDTLARGPSYEQYF
clone size: .; V gene: TRBV10-2; J gene: TRBJ2-1; D gene: TRBD2; CDR3 DNA: TGCGCCAGCAGCCCCGGGACTACCTCCTACAATGAGCAGTTCTTC; CDR3 protein: CASSPGTTSYNEQFF
clone size: once; V gene: TRBV5-1; J gene: TRBJ1-1; D gene: .; CDR3 DNA: TGCGCCAGCAGCTTGGCCCCCCCCGGGCCTGAAGCTTTCTTT; CDR3 protein: CASSLAPPGPEAFF
clone size: .; V gene: TRBV5-1; J gene: TRBJ2-1; D gene: TRBD2; CDR3 DNA: TGCGCCAGCAGCCTGACCCGACTAGCGGGGTCTAATGAGCAGTTCTTC; CDR3 protein: CASSLTRLAGSNEQFF
clone size: many; V gene: TRBV9; J gene: TRBJ2-1; D gene: .; CDR3 DNA: TGTGCCAGCAGCGGAGACGAGCAGTTCTTC; CDR3 protein: CASSGDEQFF
clone size: .; V gene: TRBV7-9; J gene: TRBJ2-7; D gene: TRBD2; CDR3 DNA: TGTGCCAGCAGTCGTTCTAGCGGGGGGGACTACGAGCAGTACTTC; CDR3 protein: CASSRSSGGDYEQYF
clone size: .; V gene: TRBV7-3; J gene: TRBJ2-7; D gene: .; CDR3 DNA: TGTGCCAGCAGTGAGACTAATCCCTACGAGCAGTACTTC; CDR3 protein: CASSETNPYEQYF
clone size: .; V gene: TRBV24-1; J gene: TRBJ1-1; D gene: TRBD1; CDR3 DNA: TGTGCCACCAGTGATTTAAGGGCCCCAGGGGGCGAGGGTAAGGACACTGAAGCTTTCTTT; CDR3 protein: CATSDLRAPGGEGKDTEAFF
clone size: many; V gene: TRBV12-3/TRBV12-4; J gene: TRBJ2-7; D gene: .; CDR3 DNA: TGTGCCAGCAGTTTCGGGACTGTGGCCTACGAGCAGTACTTC; CDR3 protein: CASSFGTVAYEQYF
clone size: .; V gene: TRBV10-3; J gene: TRBJ1-2; D gene: .; CDR3 DNA: TGTGCCATCAGTGAGTCAATGGACACCAGCCTCTATGGCTACACCTTC; CDR3 protein: CAISESMDTSLYGYTF
clone size: few; V gene: TRBV9; J gene: TRBJ2-7; D gene: .; CDR3 DNA: TGTGCCAGCAGCGTAGGACCGGGGGTCGAGCAGTACTTC; CDR3 protein: CASSVGPGVEQYF